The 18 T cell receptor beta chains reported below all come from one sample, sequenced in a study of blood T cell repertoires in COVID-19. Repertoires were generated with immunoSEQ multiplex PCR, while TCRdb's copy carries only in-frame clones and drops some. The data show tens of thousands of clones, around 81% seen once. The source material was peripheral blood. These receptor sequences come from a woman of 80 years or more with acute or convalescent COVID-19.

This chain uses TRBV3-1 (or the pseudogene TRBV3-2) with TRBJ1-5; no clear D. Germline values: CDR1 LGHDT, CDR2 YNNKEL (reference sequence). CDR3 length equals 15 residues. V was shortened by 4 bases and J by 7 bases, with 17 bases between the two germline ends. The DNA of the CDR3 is TGTGCCAGCAGCCCTAAGGAATCGAGAGGACAGCCCCAGCATTTT. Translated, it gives CASSPKESRGQPQHF.

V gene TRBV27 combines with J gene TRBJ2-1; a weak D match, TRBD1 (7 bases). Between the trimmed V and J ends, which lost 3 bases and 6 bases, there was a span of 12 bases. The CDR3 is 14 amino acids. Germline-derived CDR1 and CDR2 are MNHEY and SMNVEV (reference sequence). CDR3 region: CASSLPGGSNEQFF. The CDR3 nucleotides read TGTGCCAGCAGTTTGCCAGGGGGGAGCAATGAGCAGTTCTTC.

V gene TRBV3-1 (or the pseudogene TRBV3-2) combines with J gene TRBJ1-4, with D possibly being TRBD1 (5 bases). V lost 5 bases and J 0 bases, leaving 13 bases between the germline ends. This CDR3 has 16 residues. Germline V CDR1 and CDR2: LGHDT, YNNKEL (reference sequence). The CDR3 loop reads CASSTMGGPTNEKLFF. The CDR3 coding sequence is TGTGCCAGCAGCACGATGGGGGGACCAACTAATGAAAAACTGTTTTTT.

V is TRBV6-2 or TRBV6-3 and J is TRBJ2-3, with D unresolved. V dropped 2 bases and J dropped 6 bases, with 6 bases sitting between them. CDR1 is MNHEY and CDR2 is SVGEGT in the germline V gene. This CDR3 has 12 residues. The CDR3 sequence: CASSYTGDTQYF. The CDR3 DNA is TGTGCCAGCAGTTACACCGGGGATACGCAGTATTTT.

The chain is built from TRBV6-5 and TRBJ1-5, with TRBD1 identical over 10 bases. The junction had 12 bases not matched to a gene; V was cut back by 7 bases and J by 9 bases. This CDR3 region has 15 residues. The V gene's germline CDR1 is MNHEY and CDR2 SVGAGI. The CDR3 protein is CASTRDRGGRGPQHF. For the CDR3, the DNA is TGTGCCAGCACTCGGGACAGGGGAGGGCGGGGGCCCCAGCATTTT.

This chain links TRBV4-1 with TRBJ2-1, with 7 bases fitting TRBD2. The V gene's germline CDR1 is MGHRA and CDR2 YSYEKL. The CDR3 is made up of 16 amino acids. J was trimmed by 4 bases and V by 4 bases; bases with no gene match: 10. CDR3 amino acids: CASSRLGSGKYNEQFF. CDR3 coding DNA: TGCGCCAGCAGCCGCCTCGGCAGCGGGAAGTACAATGAGCAGTTCTTC.

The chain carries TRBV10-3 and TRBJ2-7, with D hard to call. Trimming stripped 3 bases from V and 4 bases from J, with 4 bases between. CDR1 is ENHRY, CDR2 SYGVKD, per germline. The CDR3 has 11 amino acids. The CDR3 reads CAISDMYEQYF. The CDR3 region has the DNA TGTGCCATCAGTGACATGTACGAGCAGTACTTC.

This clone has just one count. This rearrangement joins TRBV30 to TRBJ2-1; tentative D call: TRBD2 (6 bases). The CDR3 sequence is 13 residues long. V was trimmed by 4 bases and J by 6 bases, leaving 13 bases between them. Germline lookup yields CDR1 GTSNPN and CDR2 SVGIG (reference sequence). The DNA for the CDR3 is TGTGCCTGGACGGGGCTGGGAGGCAATGAGCAGTTCTTC. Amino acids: CAWTGLGGNEQFF.

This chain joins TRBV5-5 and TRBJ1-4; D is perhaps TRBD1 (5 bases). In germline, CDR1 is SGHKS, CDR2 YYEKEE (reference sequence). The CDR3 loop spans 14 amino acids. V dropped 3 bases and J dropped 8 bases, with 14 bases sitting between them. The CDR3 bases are TGTGCCAGCAGCTGGGGGGTCGTTGGCGAAAAACTGTTTTTT. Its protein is CASSWGVVGEKLFF.

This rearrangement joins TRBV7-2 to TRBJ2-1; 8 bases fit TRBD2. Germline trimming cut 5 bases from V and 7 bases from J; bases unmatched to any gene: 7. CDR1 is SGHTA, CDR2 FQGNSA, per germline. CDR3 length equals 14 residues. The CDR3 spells CASSLGGARNEQFF. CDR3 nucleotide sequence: TGTGCCAGCAGCCTCGGGGGGGCGCGGAATGAGCAGTTCTTC. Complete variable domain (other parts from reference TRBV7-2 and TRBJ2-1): GAGVSQSPSNKVTEKGKDVELRCDPISGHTALYWYRQSLGQGLEFLIYFQGNSAPDKSGLPSDRFSAERTGGSVSTLTIQRTQQEDSAVYLCASSLGGARNEQFFGPGTRLTVL.

CDR3: CASSPGLAGGHEQFF. The CDR3 nucleotides read TGTGCCAGCAGCCCGGGACTAGCGGGGGGGCATGAGCAGTTCTTC. The V call is TRBV13, the J call TRBJ2-1; 16 bases map to TRBD2. The V and J ends lost 5 bases and 8 bases, in that order; junction bases with no gene match: 3. The germline V gene encodes CDR1 PRHDT and CDR2 FYEKMQ (reference sequence). This CDR3 has 15 amino acids.

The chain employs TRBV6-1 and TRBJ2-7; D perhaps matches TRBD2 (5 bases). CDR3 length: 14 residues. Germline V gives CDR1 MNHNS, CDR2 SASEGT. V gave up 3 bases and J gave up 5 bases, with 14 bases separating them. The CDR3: CASSENPGSHEQYF. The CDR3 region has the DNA TGTGCCAGCAGTGAGAACCCGGGATCTCACGAGCAGTACTTC.

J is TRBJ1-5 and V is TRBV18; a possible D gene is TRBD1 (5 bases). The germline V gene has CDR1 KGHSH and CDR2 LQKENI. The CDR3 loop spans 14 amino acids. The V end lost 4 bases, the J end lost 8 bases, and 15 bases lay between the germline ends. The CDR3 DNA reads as TGTGCCAGCTCACTGTCGGACACCCCGGAGCCCCAGCATTTT. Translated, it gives CASSLSDTPEPQHF.

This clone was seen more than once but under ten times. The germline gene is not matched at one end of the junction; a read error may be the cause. In DNA, the CDR3 is TGCGCCAGCAGTCAAGCCATAACTGCTACCTACGAGCAGTACTTC. This encodes CASSQAITATYEQYF. The genes are TRBV4-1 and TRBJ2-7; unclear D gene. The length of the CDR3 is 15 residues. Per germline, CDR1 MGHRA and CDR2 YSYEKL.

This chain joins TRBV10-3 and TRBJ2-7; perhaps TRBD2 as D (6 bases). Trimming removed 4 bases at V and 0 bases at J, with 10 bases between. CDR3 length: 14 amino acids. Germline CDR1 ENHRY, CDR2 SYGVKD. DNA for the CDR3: TGTGCCATCAGTGGCAGCGGGTCCTCCTACGAGCAGTACTTC. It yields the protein CAISGSGSSYEQYF.

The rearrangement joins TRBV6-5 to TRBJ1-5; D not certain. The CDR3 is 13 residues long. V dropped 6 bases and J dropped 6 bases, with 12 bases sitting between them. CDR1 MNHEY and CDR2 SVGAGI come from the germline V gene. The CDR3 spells CASRGEGSQPQHF. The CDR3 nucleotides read TGTGCCAGCAGAGGAGAAGGATCTCAGCCCCAGCATTTT.

The CDR3 coding sequence is TGCAGCGTTGTGGCCGCTGGGCGCACAGATACGCAGTATTTT. Translating it yields CSVVAAGRTDTQYF. The chain employs TRBV29-1 and TRBJ2-3, with no clear D. This CDR3 spans 14 amino acids. The germline V gene has CDR1 SQVTM and CDR2 ANQGSEA. V lost 4 bases and J 1 base, leaving 12 bases between the germline ends.

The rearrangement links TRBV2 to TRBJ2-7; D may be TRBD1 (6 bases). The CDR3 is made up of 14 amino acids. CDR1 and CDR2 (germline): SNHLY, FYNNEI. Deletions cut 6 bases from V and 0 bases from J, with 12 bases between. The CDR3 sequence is CASRARGSSYEQYF. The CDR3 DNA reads TGTGCCAGCAGGGCTAGGGGGAGCTCCTACGAGCAGTACTTC.